The next 9 T cell receptor beta chains were all read from a single sample in a study of blood T cell repertoires in COVID-19. Generated by immunoSEQ multiplex PCR, the TCRdb table keeps only in-frame clones and is missing some. Of about 40,000 clones listed, about 80% were seen once; the top ten hold more than 20%. The sample consisted of peripheral blood. These receptors originate from a human donor with acute or convalescent COVID-19. The donor label of this sample is uncertain.

The chain recombines TRBV4-2 with TRBJ2-3; D may be TRBD2 (6 bases). CDR1 is LGHNA and CDR2 is YNFKEQ in the germline V gene. The germline V and J ends were trimmed by 0 bases and 4 bases, with 11 bases remaining between them. The CDR3 length is 15 residues. DNA of the CDR3: TGTGCCAGCAGCCAAGATCGGTCGGGGGCAGATACGCAGTATTTT. Its translation: CASSQDRSGADTQYF.

The V gene is TRBV5-6, the J gene TRBJ2-5; 11 nucleotides align to TRBD2. Per the germline V gene, CDR1 is SGHDT and CDR2 is YYEEEE. After removal of 5 bases from V and 4 bases from J, the junction contained 7 bases not matched to a gene. The CDR3 totals 15 residues. CDR3 bases: TGTGCCAGCAGGGAACTAGCGGGAGTGAGAGAGACCCAGTACTTC. It encodes CASRELAGVRETQYF.

The rearrangement joins TRBV7-3 to TRBJ1-1; D possibly corresponds to TRBD1 (5 bases). Deletions cut 1 base from V and 3 bases from J, with 9 bases between. The CDR3 extends over 14 amino acids. The germline CDR1 and CDR2 sequences are SGHTA and FQGTGA. The CDR3 nucleotides read TGTGCCAGCAGCTTAAACCCGGGGGACACTGAAGCTTTCTTT. Its translation: CASSLNPGDTEAFF.

V is TRBV29-1 and J is TRBJ2-7; 7 nucleotides agree with TRBD1. Germline-derived CDR1 and CDR2 are SQVTM and ANQGSEA. There are 13 residues in the CDR3. J was trimmed by 7 bases and V by 6 bases; bases with no gene match: 12. The CDR3 is CSVGTGQWLEQYF. The CDR3 region has the DNA TGCAGCGTCGGAACGGGACAGTGGTTGGAGCAGTACTTC.

The rearrangement links TRBV29-1 to TRBJ2-6; maybe TRBD1 (6 bases). Germline V gives CDR1 SQVTM, CDR2 ANQGSEA. The CDR3 is made up of 14 amino acids. V dropped 4 bases and J dropped 5 bases, with 12 bases sitting between them. As DNA, the CDR3 is TGCAGCGTTGCAGGGGATAGCAGGGCCAACGTCCTGACTTTC. This codes for CSVAGDSRANVLTF.

The chain uses TRBV7-3 and TRBJ2-3; D unclear. The ends were cut back, 0 bases at V and 2 bases at J, with 3 bases in the middle. Germline V lookup: CDR1 SGHTA, CDR2 FQGTGA. The CDR3 has 13 residues. The DNA for the CDR3 is TGTGCCAGCAGCTTAACCTACACAGATACGCAGTATTTT. Protein: CASSLTYTDTQYF.

The chain links TRBV28 to TRBJ1-2, with 7 positions matching TRBD1. The CDR3 sequence is 15 residues long. Germline-derived CDR1 and CDR2 are MDHEN and SYDVKM. V lost 3 bases to trimming and J lost 5 bases; unmatched junction nucleotides: 9. The DNA for the CDR3 is TGTGCCAGCAGTTTCCCCAGGGGACAGTTATATGGCTACACCTTC. Residues: CASSFPRGQLYGYTF.

This chain connects TRBV24-1 to TRBJ2-7, with D maybe TRBD2 (6 bases). Deletions cut 5 bases from V and 1 base from J, with 11 bases between. The CDR3 consists of 14 residues. Germline CDR1 KGHDR, CDR2 SFDVKD. The CDR3: CATSAAGRSYEQYF. The CDR3 DNA reads as TGTGCCACCAGTGCGGCAGGGAGGTCCTACGAGCAGTACTTC.

The chain uses TRBV7-6 and TRBJ2-2, with D unresolved. The CDR3 has 10 residues. Germline CDR1 and CDR2: SGHVS and FNYEAQ. The ends were cut back, 10 bases at V and 7 bases at J, with 7 bases in the middle. Here the CDR3 DNA reads TGTGCCACCCTCGGCGGGGAGCTGTTTTTT. It is translated as CATLGGELFF.